The clone carrying this T cell receptor (beta chain) was seen a few times. Ophthalmopathy patients had moderate-to-severe active disease, CAS ≥3, NOSPECS ≥4, and disease duration under 3 months. Uncontrolled infections, other autoimmune diseases, pregnancy or lactation led to exclusion of patients. This specimen comes from a study of T cells in Graves' hyperthyroidism and ophthalmopathy. The wider study: Peripheral blood draws took place at initial diagnosis, ahead of any treatment.

TCR beta CDR3 sequences were amplified from RNA transcripts. The HTBI primer set served for first-round RT-PCR of the TCR CDR3. TCRdb re-derived calls from the multiplex PCR reads in MiXCR, one entry per CDR3 protein. The sample lists around 620,000 distinct CDR3 sequences; 12% to 15% were seen once. CDR1 is MNHEY and CDR2 is SVGEGT in the germline V gene. The CDR3 spans 13 residues. Trimming stripped 5 bases from V and 3 bases from J, with 11 bases between. The specimen sequenced was blood. J is TRBJ2-7 and V is TRBV6-2 or TRBV6-3; D is possibly TRBD1 (5 bases). The receptor's source is a woman under 30 with Graves' ophthalmopathy. The CDR3 protein is CASSANQGYEQYF. Here the CDR3 DNA reads TGTGCCAGCAGTGCAAACCAGGGCTACGAGCAGTACTTC.